The 3 T cell receptor beta chains reported below all come from one sample, sequenced in a study of blood T cell repertoires in COVID-19. Generated by immunoSEQ multiplex PCR, the TCRdb table keeps only in-frame clones and is missing some. The repertoire holds some 250,000 clones, with about 90% as singletons. Sequencing used PBMCs or T cells enriched from blood (not recorded which). These receptors were collected from a woman aged 25 to 45 with acute COVID-19.

The gene calls are TRBV18 and TRBJ2-2, with 11 positions matching TRBD2. The CDR3 loop spans 16 amino acids. Per germline, CDR1 KGHSH and CDR2 LQKENI. The ends lost 1 base at V and 6 bases at J; junction bases unmatched: 4. CDR3 coding DNA: TGTGCCAGCTCACCACGTCTACTAGCGGGGGCCGGGGAGCTGTTTTTT. It encodes CASSPRLLAGAGELFF.

V is TRBV19 and J is TRBJ2-3, with TRBD1 as a possible D gene (6 bases). The CDR3 consists of 14 residues. CDR1 and CDR2 from the germline V gene are LNHDA and SQIVND (reference sequence). Trimming cost V 4 bases and J 2 bases, with 10 bases left between them. CDR3 bases: TGTGCCAGTAGTACACAGGGTAACACAGATACGCAGTATTTT. Encoded protein: CASSTQGNTDTQYF.

The chain carries TRBV5-1 and TRBJ2-7; 7 bases fit TRBD2. The CDR3 is 15 residues long. Germline V gives CDR1 SGHRS, CDR2 YFSETQ. Trimming cost V 0 bases and J 7 bases; bases outside gene matches: 10. CDR3 protein: CASSLAGLGSREQYF. Here the CDR3 DNA reads TGCGCCAGCAGCTTGGCTGGACTAGGATCTCGTGAGCAGTACTTC.